This T cell receptor (beta chain) was profiled in a study of cytomegalovirus exposure and HLA in healthy donors. Notes on the study in general: Analysis performed later showed TCR beta chains linked to HLA being more clonally expanded than equally common others. Donors were assumed by presence/absence analyses to have roughly uniform sequencing depth.

Comment on this clone: The antigen is undetermined. The junction shows a germline mismatch at one end, possibly a read error.

The length of the CDR3 is 17 residues. Germline V gene data show CDR1 as SEHNR and CDR2 as FQNEAQ (reference sequence). PCR was performed using 60 Vbeta and 13 Jbeta primers. The repertoire was sequenced with immunoSEQ multiplex PCR; TCRdb's copy has only in-frame clones and lacks some. The sample includes 68,000 or so clones, 75% to 90% of them seen just once. V and J are TRBV7-9 and TRBJ1-6; D is possibly TRBD1 (5 bases). Material: PBMCs. The TCR comes from a human donor in good health. This CDR3 reads CSSSLVGDGSYNSPLHF. The CDR3 region has the DNA TGTTCCAGCAGCTTAGTAGGGGATGGGTCCTATAATTCACCCCTCCACTTT.